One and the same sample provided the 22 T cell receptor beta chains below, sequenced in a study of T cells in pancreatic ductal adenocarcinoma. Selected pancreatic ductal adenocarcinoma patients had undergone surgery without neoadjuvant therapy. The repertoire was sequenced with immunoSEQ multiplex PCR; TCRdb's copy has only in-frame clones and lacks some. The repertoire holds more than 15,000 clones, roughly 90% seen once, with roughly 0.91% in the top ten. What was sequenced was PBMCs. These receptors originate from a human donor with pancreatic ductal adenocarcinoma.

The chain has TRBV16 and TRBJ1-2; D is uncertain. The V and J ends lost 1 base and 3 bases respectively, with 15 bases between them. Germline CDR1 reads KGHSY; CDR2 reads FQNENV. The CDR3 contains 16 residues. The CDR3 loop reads CASSQLYRVGDYGYTF. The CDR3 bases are TGTGCCAGCAGCCAATTATATAGGGTCGGGGACTATGGCTACACCTTC.

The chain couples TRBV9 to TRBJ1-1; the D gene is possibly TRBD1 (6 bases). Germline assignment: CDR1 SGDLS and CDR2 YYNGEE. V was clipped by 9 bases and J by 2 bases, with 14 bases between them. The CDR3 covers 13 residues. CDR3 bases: TGTGCCACTAGCGGGGGGACAAACACTGAAGCTTTCTTT. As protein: CATSGGTNTEAFF. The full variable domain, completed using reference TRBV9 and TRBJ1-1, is DSGVTQTPKHLITATGQRVTLRCSPRSGDLSVYWYQQSLDQGLQFLIQYYNGEERAKGNILERFSAQQFPDLHSELNLSSLELGDSALYFCATSGGTNTEAFFGQGTRLTVV.

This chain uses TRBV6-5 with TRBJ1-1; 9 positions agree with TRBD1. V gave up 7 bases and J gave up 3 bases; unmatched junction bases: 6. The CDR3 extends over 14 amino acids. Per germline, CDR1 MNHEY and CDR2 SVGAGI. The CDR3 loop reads CASKVDRGDTEAFF. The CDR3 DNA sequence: TGTGCCAGCAAGGTAGACAGGGGGGACACTGAAGCTTTCTTT.

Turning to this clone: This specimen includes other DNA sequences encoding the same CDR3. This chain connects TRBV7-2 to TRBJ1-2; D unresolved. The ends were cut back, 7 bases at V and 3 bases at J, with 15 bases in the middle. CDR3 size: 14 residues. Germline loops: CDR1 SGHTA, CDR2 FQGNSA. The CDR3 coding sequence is TGTGCCAGCACCCTCAGGCCCGGGGACTATGGCTACACCTTC. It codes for CASTLRPGDYGYTF.

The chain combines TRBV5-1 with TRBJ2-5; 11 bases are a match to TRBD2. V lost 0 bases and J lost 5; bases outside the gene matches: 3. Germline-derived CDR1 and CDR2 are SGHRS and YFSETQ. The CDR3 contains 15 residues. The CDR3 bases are TGCGCCAGCAGCTTGGGTAGCGGGGGGGCCGAGACCCAGTACTTC. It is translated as CASSLGSGGAETQYF. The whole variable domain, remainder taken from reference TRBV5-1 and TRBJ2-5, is KAGVTQTPRYLIKTRGQQVTLSCSPISGHRSVSWYQQTPGQGLQFLFEYFSETQRNKGNFPGRFSGRQFSNSRSEMNVSTLELGDSALYLCASSLGSGGAETQYFGPGTRLLVL.

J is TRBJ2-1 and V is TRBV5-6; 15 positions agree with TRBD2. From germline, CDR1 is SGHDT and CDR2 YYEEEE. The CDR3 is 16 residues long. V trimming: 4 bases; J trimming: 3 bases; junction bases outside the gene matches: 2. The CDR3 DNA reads TGTGCCAGCAGCGAGGGACTAGCGGGGGGCTACAATGAGCAGTTCTTC. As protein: CASSEGLAGGYNEQFF.

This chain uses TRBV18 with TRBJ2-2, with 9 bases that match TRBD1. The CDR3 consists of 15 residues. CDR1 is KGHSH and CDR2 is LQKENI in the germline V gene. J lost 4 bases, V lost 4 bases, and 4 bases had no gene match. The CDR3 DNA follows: TGTGCCAGCTCACGACTGACAGGGGGCACCGGGGAGCTGTTTTTT. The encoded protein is CASSRLTGGTGELFF.

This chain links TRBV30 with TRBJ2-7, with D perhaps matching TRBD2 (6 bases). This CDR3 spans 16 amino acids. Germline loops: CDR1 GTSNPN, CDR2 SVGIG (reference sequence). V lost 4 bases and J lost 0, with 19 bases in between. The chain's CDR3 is CAWNLPGTPLSYEQYF. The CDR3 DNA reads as TGTGCCTGGAACCTACCGGGGACTCCCCTCTCCTACGAGCAGTACTTC. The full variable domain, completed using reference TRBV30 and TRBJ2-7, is SQTIHQWPATLVQPVGSPLSLECTVEGTSNPNLYWYRQAAGRGLQLLFYSVGIGQISSEVPQNLSASRPQDRQFILSSKKLLLSDSGFYLCAWNLPGTPLSYEQYFGPGTRLTVT.

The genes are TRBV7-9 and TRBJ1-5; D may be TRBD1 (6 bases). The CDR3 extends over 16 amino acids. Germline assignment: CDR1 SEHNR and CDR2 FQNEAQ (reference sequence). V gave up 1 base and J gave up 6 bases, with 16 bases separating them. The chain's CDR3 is CASSLGFRGGFQPQHF. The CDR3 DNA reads TGTGCCAGCAGCTTAGGGTTCCGGGGGGGCTTTCAGCCCCAGCATTTT.

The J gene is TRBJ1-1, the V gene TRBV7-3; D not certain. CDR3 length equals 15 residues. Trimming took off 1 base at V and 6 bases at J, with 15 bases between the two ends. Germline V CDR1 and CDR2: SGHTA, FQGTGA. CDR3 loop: CASSLIPINPPEAFF. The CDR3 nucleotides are TGTGCCAGCAGCTTAATTCCAATCAATCCCCCTGAAGCTTTCTTT.

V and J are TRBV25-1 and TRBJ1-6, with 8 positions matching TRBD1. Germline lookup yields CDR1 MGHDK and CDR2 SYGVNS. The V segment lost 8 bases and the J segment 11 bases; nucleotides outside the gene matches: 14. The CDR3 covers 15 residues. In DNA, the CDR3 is TGTGCCAGCCAACACTGGACAGGGACCGGCCCACCCCTCCACTTT. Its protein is CASQHWTGTGPPLHF.

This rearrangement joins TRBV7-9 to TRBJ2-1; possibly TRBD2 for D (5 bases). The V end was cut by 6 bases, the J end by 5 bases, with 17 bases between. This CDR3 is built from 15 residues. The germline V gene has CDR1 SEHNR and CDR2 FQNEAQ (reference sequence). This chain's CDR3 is CASSSIISGDNEQFF. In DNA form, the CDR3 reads TGTGCCAGCAGTTCTATTATCTCCGGGGACAATGAGCAGTTCTTC.

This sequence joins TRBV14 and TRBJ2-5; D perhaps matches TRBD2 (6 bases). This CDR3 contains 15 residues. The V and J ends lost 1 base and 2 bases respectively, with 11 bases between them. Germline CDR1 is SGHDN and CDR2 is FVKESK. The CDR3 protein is CASSQVSGFQETQYF. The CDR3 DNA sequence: TGTGCCAGCAGCCAAGTTAGCGGTTTTCAAGAGACCCAGTACTTC. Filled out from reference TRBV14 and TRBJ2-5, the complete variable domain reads EAGVTQFPSHSVIEKGQTVTLRCDPISGHDNLYWYRRVMGKEIKFLLHFVKESKQDESGMPNNRFLAERTGGTYSTLKVQPAELEDSGVYFCASSQVSGFQETQYFGPGTRLLVL.

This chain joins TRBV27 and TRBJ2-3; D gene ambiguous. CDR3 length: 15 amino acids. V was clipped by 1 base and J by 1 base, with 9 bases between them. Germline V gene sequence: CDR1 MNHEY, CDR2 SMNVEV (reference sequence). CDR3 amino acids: CASSLFLAGTDTQYF. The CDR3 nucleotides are TGTGCCAGCAGTTTATTTCTGGCAGGCACAGATACGCAGTATTTT.

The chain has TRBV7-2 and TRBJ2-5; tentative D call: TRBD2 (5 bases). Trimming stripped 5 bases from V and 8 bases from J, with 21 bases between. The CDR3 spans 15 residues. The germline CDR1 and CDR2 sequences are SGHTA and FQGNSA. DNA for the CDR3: TGTGCCAGCAGCCCAGCGGCATCCCCCGAGTTAACCCAGTACTTC. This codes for CASSPAASPELTQYF.

In DNA, the CDR3 is TGTGCCAGCAGTTTACAGGGGGCAGGGAATTCACCCCTCCACTTT. Amino acid sequence: CASSLQGAGNSPLHF. The V gene is TRBV28, the J gene TRBJ1-6; 8 nucleotides align to TRBD1. The CDR3 consists of 15 residues. V lost 2 bases and J lost 7; bases outside the gene matches: 4. Germline V gene sequence: CDR1 MDHEN, CDR2 SYDVKM. Filled out from reference TRBV28 and TRBJ1-6, the complete variable domain reads DVKVTQSSRYLVKRTGEKVFLECVQDMDHENMFWYRQDPGLGLRLIYFSYDVKMKEKGDIPEGYSVSREKKERFSLILESASTNQTSMYLCASSLQGAGNSPLHFGNGTRLTVT.

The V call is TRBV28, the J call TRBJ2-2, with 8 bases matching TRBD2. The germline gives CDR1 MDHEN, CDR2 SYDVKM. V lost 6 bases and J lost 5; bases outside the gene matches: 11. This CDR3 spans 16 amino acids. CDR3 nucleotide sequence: TGTGCCAGCAGACCTCCGGGACTAGGTGGGACCGGGGAGCTGTTTTTT. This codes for CASRPPGLGGTGELFF.

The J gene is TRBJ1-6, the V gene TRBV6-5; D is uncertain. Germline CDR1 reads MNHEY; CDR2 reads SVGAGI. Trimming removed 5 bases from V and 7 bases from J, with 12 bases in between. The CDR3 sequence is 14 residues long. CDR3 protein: CASSPRGSNSPLHF. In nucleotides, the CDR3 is TGTGCCAGCAGTCCGCGTGGGAGCAATTCACCCCTCCACTTT.

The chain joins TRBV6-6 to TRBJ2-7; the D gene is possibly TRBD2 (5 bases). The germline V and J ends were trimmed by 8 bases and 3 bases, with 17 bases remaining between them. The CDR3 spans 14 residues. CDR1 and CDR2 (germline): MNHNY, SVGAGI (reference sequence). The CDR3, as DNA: TGTGCCAGCTCGCCTCGGGGTCTAAACTACGAGCAGTACTTC. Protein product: CASSPRGLNYEQYF.

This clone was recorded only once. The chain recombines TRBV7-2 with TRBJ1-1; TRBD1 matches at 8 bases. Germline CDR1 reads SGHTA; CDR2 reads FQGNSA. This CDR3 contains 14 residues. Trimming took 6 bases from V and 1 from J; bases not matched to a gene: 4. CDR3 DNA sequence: TGTGCCAGCAGGGCAGGGGGCGGGAACACTGAAGCTTTCTTT. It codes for CASRAGGGNTEAFF.

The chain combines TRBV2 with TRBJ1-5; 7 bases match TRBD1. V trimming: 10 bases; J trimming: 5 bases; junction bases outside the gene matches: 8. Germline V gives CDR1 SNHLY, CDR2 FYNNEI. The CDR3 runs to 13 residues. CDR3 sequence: CATGTERYQPQHF. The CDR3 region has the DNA TGTGCCACCGGGACAGAAAGGTATCAGCCCCAGCATTTT.

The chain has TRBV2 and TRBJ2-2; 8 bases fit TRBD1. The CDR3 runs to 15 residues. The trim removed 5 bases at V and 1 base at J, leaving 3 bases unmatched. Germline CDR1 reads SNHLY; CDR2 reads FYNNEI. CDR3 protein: CASSPQGGNTGELFF. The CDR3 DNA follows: TGTGCCAGCAGTCCACAGGGGGGGAACACCGGGGAGCTGTTTTTT.